This T cell receptor (beta chain) was obtained from a study of T-cell reconstitution after alpha-beta-depleted transplantation in children. Preparing the TCRbeta library involved the use of unique molecular identifiers. In TCRdb, the PCR reads were re-called with MiXCR into one record per CDR3 protein. The profile shows about 580,000 distinct CDR3 sequences, approximately 22% of them singletons. Study-level points and caveats: Alpha-beta T cells about two months after transplant reportedly derived from several hundred expanded graft clones. For some patients, TCRbeta diversity was high at day 60 because of recipient T cells and thymic progenitors that survived.

The ends lost 4 bases at V and 1 base at J; junction bases unmatched: 6. Germline V gene lookup returns CDR1 SGHVS and CDR2 FNYEAQ. The CDR3 loop spans 15 amino acids. On this clonotype: Its antigen is unidentified.

Specimen: PBMCs, mostly from graft donor cells, collected 360 days after TCRalphabeta/CD19-depleted stem cell transplant. V usage is TRBV7-6 and J usage is TRBJ2-5; TRBD2 agrees at 7 bases. This sequence originates from a boy in the first two years of life who had a stem cell transplant for acute myeloid leukemia, so the T cells may come from the graft donor. The chain's CDR3 is CASSSLRGVQETQYF. Written as DNA, the CDR3 is TGTGCCAGCAGCTCCCTTCGGGGGGTCCAAGAGACCCAGTACTTC.